This entry lists 10 T cell receptor beta chains sequenced from one sample in a study of shared clonotypes between healthy human individuals. Sequenced by immunoSEQ multiplex PCR; TCRdb stores in-frame clones only, minus some. The sample records about 520,000 clones, 95% to 97% being singletons. The sample taken for sequencing was naive CD4+ T cells sorted from blood. The subset here: CD45RA+ positively selected. Receptors were obtained from a woman younger than 45 in good health.

This chain links TRBV5-3 with TRBJ1-5; 8 nucleotides match TRBD1. TRBV5-3 is given ORF status, its function remaining uncertain. The CDR3 totals 20 residues. V lost 4 bases and J lost 0; bases outside the gene matches: 18. CDR3 sequence (DNA): TGTGCCAGAAGCATCGTGGGACAGGCCCAGATAGACTATAGCAATCAGCCCCAGCATTTT. Translating it yields CARSIVGQAQIDYSNQPQHF.

The chain recombines TRBV2 with TRBJ2-3; D ambiguous. Deletions cut 1 base from V and 4 bases from J, with 3 bases between. The CDR3 runs 12 residues. CDR1 is SNHLY, CDR2 FYNNEI, per germline. Here the CDR3 reads CASSEVADTQYF. Here the CDR3 DNA reads TGTGCCAGCAGTGAAGTTGCAGATACGCAGTATTTT.

The J gene is TRBJ1-1, the V gene TRBV5-1; D is unresolved. The CDR3 loop spans 16 amino acids. CDR1 SGHRS and CDR2 YFSETQ come from the germline V gene. Trimming cost V 0 bases and J 2 bases, with 14 bases left between them. In nucleotides, the CDR3 is TGCGCCAGCAGCTTGGCCGGCCCCTCGGCAAACACTGAAGCTTTCTTT. It codes for CASSLAGPSANTEAFF.

The chain carries TRBV20-1 and TRBJ2-5; no definite D call. Trimming left V 5 bases short and J 7 bases short, with 11 bases between. Germline CDR1 is DFQATT and CDR2 is SNEGSKA (reference sequence). This CDR3 comprises 11 residues. The CDR3, as DNA: TGCAGTGCTTTACAAGTGCTGACCCAGTACTTC. This codes for CSALQVLTQYF.

V usage is TRBV5-4 and J usage is TRBJ1-1; D is possibly TRBD1 (5 bases). Trimming removed 3 bases from V and 5 bases from J, with 11 bases in between. Germline CDR1 reads SGHNT; CDR2 reads YYREEE (reference sequence). This CDR3 has 13 amino acids. CDR3 in amino acids: CASSSLQGTEAFF. The CDR3, as DNA: TGTGCCAGCAGCTCCCTTCAGGGAACTGAAGCTTTCTTT.

V usage is TRBV19 and J usage is TRBJ1-1; 8 nucleotides agree with TRBD1. CDR3 size: 15 residues. J was trimmed by 5 bases and V by 5 bases; bases with no gene match: 10. Germline V gene lookup returns CDR1 LNHDA and CDR2 SQIVND (reference sequence). In DNA form, the CDR3 reads TGTGCCAGTAGTGGCCACACAGGGGGAGAGACTGAAGCTTTCTTT. Amino acid sequence: CASSGHTGGETEAFF. Using reference TRBV19 and TRBJ1-1 for the parts outside the CDR3, the full variable domain is DGGITQSPKYLFRKEGQNVTLSCEQNLNHDAMYWYRQDPGQGLRLIYYSQIVNDFQKGDIAEGYSVSREKKESFPLTVTSAQKNPTAFYLCASSGHTGGETEAFFGQGTRLTVV.

The rearrangement uses TRBV4-1 and TRBJ2-2, with 7 bases fitting TRBD2. J lost 3 bases, V lost 2 bases, and 3 bases had no gene match. Looked up from germline, CDR1 is MGHRA and CDR2 is YSYEKL. The CDR3 totals 15 residues. This CDR3 is CASSQLAAYTGELFF. In DNA form, the CDR3 reads TGCGCCAGCAGCCAACTAGCGGCCTACACCGGGGAGCTGTTTTTT.

V gene TRBV18 combines with J gene TRBJ2-7, with D possibly being TRBD1 (5 bases). V was shortened by 8 bases and J by 0 bases, with 8 bases between the two germline ends. Germline CDR1 and CDR2: KGHSH and LQKENI. The CDR3 totals 12 residues. Here the CDR3 reads CASADISYEQYF. As DNA, the CDR3 is TGTGCCAGCGCGGACATCTCCTACGAGCAGTACTTC.

The J gene is TRBJ2-7, the V gene TRBV4-2; TRBD1 matches at 8 bases. V gave up 6 bases and J gave up 2 bases; unmatched junction bases: 6. The CDR3 consists of 14 residues. Germline CDR1 is LGHNA and CDR2 is YNFKEQ. CDR3 DNA sequence: TGTGCCAGCAGAGGACAGGGTCGAACCTACGAGCAGTACTTC. Amino acid sequence: CASRGQGRTYEQYF.

This sequence joins TRBV29-1 and TRBJ2-6, with D unclear. The germline V gene has CDR1 SQVTM and CDR2 ANQGSEA. V shed 6 bases and J shed 0 bases, with 9 bases lying between them. The CDR3 covers 14 residues. The CDR3 DNA is TGCAGCGTGAGAGTTGGCTCTGGGGCCAACGTCCTGACTTTC. This translates into CSVRVGSGANVLTF.